Below, 14 T cell receptor beta chains from the same sample are listed, as sequenced in a study of blood T cell repertoires in COVID-19. TCRdb's copy holds only in-frame clones and misses some; the assay was immunoSEQ multiplex PCR. The sample lists around 470,000 clones; 89% were seen once. The sequencing input was peripheral blood. The source of these receptors is a man between 18 and 29 years old with COVID-19, enrolled during active disease.

The chain recombines TRBV5-1 with TRBJ1-1; D uncertain. Germline V gene data show CDR1 as SGHRS and CDR2 as YFSETQ. The CDR3 extends over 14 amino acids. Trimming shortened V by 0 bases and J by 3 bases, and 9 bases separated the two germline ends. The CDR3: CASSLAQTYTEAFF. As DNA, the CDR3 is TGCGCCAGCAGCTTGGCACAGACCTACACTGAAGCTTTCTTT.

The chain's CDR3 is CASSVSVTNTGELFF. In DNA form, the CDR3 reads TGTGCCAGCAGCGTAAGCGTCACGAACACCGGGGAGCTGTTTTTT. The rearrangement links TRBV9 to TRBJ2-2, with D hard to call. Looked up from germline, CDR1 is SGDLS and CDR2 is YYNGEE. V was trimmed by 1 base and J by 0 bases, leaving 7 bases between them. The CDR3 has 15 amino acids.

V usage is TRBV5-4 and J usage is TRBJ1-2, with 7 bases matching TRBD1. CDR1 is SGHNT, CDR2 YYREEE, per germline (reference sequence). This CDR3 region has 14 residues. After removal of 4 bases from V and 4 bases from J, the junction contained 7 bases not matched to a gene. CDR3 coding DNA: TGTGCCAGCAGCCTACGGACAGGATTCTATGGCTACACCTTC. The encoded protein is CASSLRTGFYGYTF.

As to this clone: The DNA is omitted, as the CDR3 cannot be located on it reliably, and the CDR3 follows TCRdb's listing. The V call is TRBV12-3 or TRBV12-4, the J call TRBJ2-5; TRBD1 reflects the table's D call only, with no check against the DNA. The CDR3 contains 12 residues when both ends are counted. CDR3 sequence reads: CASSSGILAQYF.

This chain joins TRBV2 and TRBJ1-2; 7 bases are a match to TRBD1. Germline V lookup: CDR1 SNHLY, CDR2 FYNNEI. This CDR3 has 17 amino acids. Trimming removed 3 bases from V and 6 bases from J; junction bases left unmatched: 16. CDR3 DNA: TGTGCCAGCAGTGATGGTGGGACAGTTGTTTTCCGGAATGGCTACACCTTC. Amino acids: CASSDGGTVVFRNGYTF.

V gene TRBV2 combines with J gene TRBJ1-5; D is undetermined. The germline V and J ends were trimmed by 1 base and 0 bases, with 10 bases remaining between them. This CDR3 contains 16 residues. Germline CDR1 SNHLY, CDR2 FYNNEI. The CDR3 reads CASSEGGWYSNQPQHF. As DNA, the CDR3 is TGTGCCAGCAGTGAAGGAGGGTGGTATAGCAATCAGCCCCAGCATTTT. The full variable domain, with the rest looked up from reference TRBV2 and TRBJ1-5, is EPEVTQTPSHQVTQMGQEVILRCVPISNHLYFYWYRQILGQKVEFLVSFYNNEISEKSEIFDDQFSVERPDGSNFTLKIRSTKLEDSAMYFCASSEGGWYSNQPQHFGDGTRLSIL.

The chain combines TRBV9 with TRBJ1-1, with D possibly matching TRBD1 (6 bases). Germline assignment: CDR1 SGDLS and CDR2 YYNGEE. The CDR3 runs to 13 residues. Trimming took off 2 bases at V and 1 base at J, with 6 bases between the two ends. CDR3 in amino acids: CASSVRGNTEAFF. CDR3 coding DNA: TGTGCCAGCAGCGTCAGGGGGAACACTGAAGCTTTCTTT.

The CDR3 sequence: CASRWRTGTGNMYEQYF. The DNA for the CDR3 is TGTGCCAGCCGCTGGAGAACCGGGACAGGGAATATGTACGAGCAGTACTTC. The V and J genes are TRBV2 and TRBJ2-7; 9 positions match TRBD1. CDR3 length: 17 amino acids. Germline assignment: CDR1 SNHLY and CDR2 FYNNEI. V lost 8 bases, J lost 4 bases, and 18 bases stayed unmatched.

This rearrangement joins TRBV19 to TRBJ1-3; unclear D gene. From germline, CDR1 is LNHDA and CDR2 SQIVND (reference sequence). Trimming cost V 8 bases and J 0 bases, with 8 bases left between them. This CDR3 has 13 amino acids. The CDR3 nucleotides are TGTGCCAGTGCAGTTCTCTCTGGAAACACCATATATTTT. Its translation: CASAVLSGNTIYF.

V and J are TRBV7-6 and TRBJ2-3; weak D call: TRBD1 (6 bases). CDR1 SGHVS and CDR2 FNYEAQ come from the germline V gene. CDR3 size: 13 residues. Trimming took off 5 bases at V and 4 bases at J, with 10 bases between the two ends. Written as DNA, the CDR3 is TGTGCCAGCAGCGCCCAGGGGCCAGATACGCAGTATTTT. It codes for CASSAQGPDTQYF. Variable domain in full (rest from reference TRBV7-6 and TRBJ2-3): GAGVSQSPRYKVTKRGQDVALRCDPISGHVSLYWYRQALGQGPEFLTYFNYEAQQDKSGLPNDRFSAERPEGSISTLTIQRTEQRDSAMYRCASSAQGPDTQYFGPGTRLTVL.

Only one count was recorded for this clone. The chain uses TRBV12-3 or TRBV12-4 and TRBJ2-1; the match to TRBD1 covers 7 bases. The CDR3 length is 13 residues. With V trimmed by 3 bases and J by 10 bases, 6 bases remained unmatched. The CDR3 region has the DNA TGTGCCAGCAGTTTTGTAGGGGGCGAGGAGCAGTTCTTC. Amino acid sequence: CASSFVGGEEQFF.

In its sample, this clone was seen once. The J gene is TRBJ1-5, the V gene TRBV6-5, with a weak D call TRBD1 (5 bases). This CDR3 region has 15 residues. V was trimmed by 6 bases and J by 4 bases, leaving 16 bases between them. CDR1 is MNHEY, CDR2 SVGAGI, per germline. In DNA, the CDR3 is TGTGCCAGCAGCCAAGGGGCAGGCTTTAATCAGCCCCAGCATTTT. It translates to CASSQGAGFNQPQHF.

This chain uses TRBV7-9 with TRBJ2-3; 11 nucleotides match TRBD1. CDR1 SEHNR and CDR2 FQNEAQ come from the germline V gene (reference sequence). This CDR3 contains 17 residues. V gave up 4 bases and J gave up 4 bases; unmatched junction bases: 10. CDR3 coding DNA: TGTGCCAGCAGCTCAGACCAGGACAGGGGGCTACCAGATACGCAGTATTTT. Translating gives CASSSDQDRGLPDTQYF.

The chain has TRBV10-2 and TRBJ1-5, with 11 bases aligning to TRBD1. The CDR3 runs 15 residues. J lost 7 bases, V lost 2 bases, and 4 bases had no gene match. Germline V gives CDR1 WSHSY, CDR2 SAAADI. In DNA, the CDR3 is TGCGCCAGCAGTGAGGGACAGGGGGCTTGGCAGCCCCAGCATTTT. Amino acid sequence: CASSEGQGAWQPQHF.